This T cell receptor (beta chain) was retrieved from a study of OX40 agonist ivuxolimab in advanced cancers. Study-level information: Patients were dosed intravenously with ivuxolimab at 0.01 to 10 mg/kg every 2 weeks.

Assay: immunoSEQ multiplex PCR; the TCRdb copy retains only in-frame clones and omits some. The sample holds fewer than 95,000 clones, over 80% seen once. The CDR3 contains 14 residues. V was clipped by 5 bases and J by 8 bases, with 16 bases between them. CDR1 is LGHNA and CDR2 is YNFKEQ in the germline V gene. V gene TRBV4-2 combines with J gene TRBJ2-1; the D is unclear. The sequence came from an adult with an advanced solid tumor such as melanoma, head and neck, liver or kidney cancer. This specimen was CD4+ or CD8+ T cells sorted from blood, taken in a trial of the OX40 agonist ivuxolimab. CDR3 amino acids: CASSWEGRNDEQFF. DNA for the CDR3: TGTGCCAGCAGCTGGGAAGGGCGGAACGATGAGCAGTTCTTC.